Presented here are 9 T cell receptor beta chains from one specimen sequenced in a study of metastatic and nonmetastatic thyroid tumors. TCRdb redid the clone calls on the PCR reads using MiXCR. The sample lists around 30,000 clones; 20% were seen once. Among the patients, none had received any treatment before thyroid surgery. The sample consisted of blood. The origin of the receptors is a female donor with papillary thyroid cancer or a benign thyroid nodule (not recorded which). Some clones in this sample may be carry-over from other donors' samples.

This clone was counted a few times. The rearrangement uses TRBV28 and TRBJ2-7; 16 nucleotides match TRBD2. Germline assignment: CDR1 MDHEN and CDR2 SYDVKM. CDR3 length equals 16 residues. After removal of 8 bases from V and 4 bases from J, the junction contained 8 bases not matched to a gene. The CDR3 protein is CASRKGLAGGRYEQYF. The CDR3 DNA reads as TGTGCCAGCCGCAAGGGACTAGCGGGGGGGAGATACGAGCAGTACTTC.

V gene TRBV2 combines with J gene TRBJ1-1; D is ambiguous. Germline V gene sequence: CDR1 SNHLY, CDR2 FYNNEI. The CDR3 runs to 12 residues. The V end was cut by 7 bases, the J end by 4 bases, with 10 bases between. The CDR3 loop reads CASKAWGTEAFF. CDR3 DNA sequence: TGTGCCAGCAAGGCTTGGGGCACTGAAGCTTTCTTT.

This clone was observed many times. This chain joins TRBV19 and TRBJ1-1; D is unresolved. Trimming removed 4 bases from V and 3 bases from J, with 3 bases in between. Germline V CDR1 and CDR2: LNHDA, SQIVND (reference sequence). The CDR3 is 11 amino acids. The CDR3 nucleotides are TGTGCCAGTAGTACCTACACTGAAGCTTTCTTT. Protein: CASSTYTEAFF.

The sample holds one count of this clone. CDR3 sequence: CSASKIRGSEQFF. DNA of the CDR3: TGCAGTGCTAGTAAGATCAGGGGCTCAGAGCAGTTCTTC. The J gene is TRBJ2-1, the V gene TRBV20-1; TRBD1 might be the D (6 bases). CDR1 and CDR2 from the germline V gene are DFQATT and SNEGSKA (reference sequence). The CDR3 runs to 13 residues. The V gene lost 3 bases and the J gene lost 10 bases, with 16 bases spanning the gap.

Written as DNA, the CDR3 is TGTGCCAGCAGTTTAACAGGGGGGTCGAACACTGAAGCTTTCTTT. This translates into CASSLTGGSNTEAFF. V gene TRBV12-3 or TRBV12-4 combines with J gene TRBJ1-1; 8 nucleotides agree with TRBD1. With 2 bases clipped from V and 1 base from J, the junction kept 3 bases outside the gene matches. CDR3 length: 15 amino acids.

This clone was observed at least ten times. The rearrangement uses TRBV11-2 and TRBJ2-7; TRBD2 matches 8 bases. Germline loops: CDR1 SGHAT, CDR2 FQNNGV. This CDR3 comprises 13 residues. V lost 5 bases, J lost 2 bases, and 2 bases stayed unmatched. The CDR3, as DNA: TGTGCCAGCAGCGAGGGACTAGCCTACGAGCAGTACTTC. This gives the protein CASSEGLAYEQYF. The full variable domain, with the rest looked up from reference TRBV11-2 and TRBJ2-7, is EAGVAQSPRYKIIEKRQSVAFWCNPISGHATLYWYQQILGQGPKLLIQFQNNGVVDDSQLPKDRFSAERLKGVDSTLKIQPAKLEDSAVYLCASSEGLAYEQYFGPGTRLTVT.

In this sample, this clone turned up many times. This chain connects TRBV11-1 to TRBJ2-3, with no clear D. Germline lookup yields CDR1 SGHAT and CDR2 FQDESV (reference sequence). V was pared by 11 bases and J by 2 bases, with 29 bases between. The CDR3 spans 18 residues. CDR3 region: CAVSHGRNPPKTTDTQYF. The CDR3, as DNA: TGTGCCGTCAGCCATGGCAGGAACCCCCCCAAAACCACAGATACGCAGTATTTT.

The chain joins TRBV20-1 to TRBJ2-1; TRBD2 aligns across 10 bases. The germline gives CDR1 DFQATT, CDR2 SNEGSKA (reference sequence). The ends lost 3 bases at V and 4 bases at J; junction bases unmatched: 12. The length of the CDR3 is 17 residues. DNA of the CDR3: TGCAGTGCTAGTCCGCTAGCGGGAGCCGAGTCTTACAATGAGCAGTTCTTC. Residues: CSASPLAGAESYNEQFF.

Many counts were recorded for this clone. The chain is built from TRBV5-1 and TRBJ1-5; D is unresolved. V was pared by 1 base and J by 5 bases, with 7 bases between. Germline CDR1 reads SGHRS; CDR2 reads YFSETQ. The CDR3 spans 13 residues. The DNA of the CDR3 is TGCGCCAGCAGCTTGAATAGTGATCAGCCCCAGCATTTT. It is translated as CASSLNSDQPQHF.